The rows below give T cell receptor beta chains drawn from one sample of a study of T-cell reconstitution after alpha-beta-depleted transplantation in children. MiXCR was run by TCRdb on the PCR reads, yielding one entry per CDR3 protein. This table holds 350,000 to 450,000 distinct CDR3 sequences, about a fifth found once. The sequences come from PBMCs from the stem cell graft donor, collected from the stem cell graft. Receptors were obtained from a human donor who donated a stem cell graft to a child with acute myeloid leukemia. CDR3s include the opening cysteine and the closing phenylalanine or tryptophan.

V,CDR3
TRBV20-1,CSANRDRGLENYEQYF
TRBV5-1,CASSLGGTGQFF
TRBV20-1,CSARDRLALADTQYF
TRBV9,CASSVGTGTYTGELFF
TRBV29-1,CSVEAPEGVGLYNEQFF
TRBV29-1,CSAEWTGGMDEQFF
TRBV12-3/TRBV12-4,CASSFSSYSNQPQHF
TRBV7-2,CASSYYSNQPQHF
TRBV18,CASSPEGPHQPQHF
TRBV20-1,CSARDRGTGYGYTF
TRBV7-2,CASSLVGRSDTQYF
TRBV6-5,CASSSPRDSLNYGYTF
TRBV18,CASSTGSGDEQYF
TRBV7-2,CASSLQAGPETQYF
TRBV5-5,CASSQKGNTIYF
TRBV5-1,CASSPDARIGNEQFF
TRBV20-1,CSASDRVYEQYF
TRBV28,CASTPLGGNQPQHF
TRBV27,CASSLSSRVGEQYF
TRBV12-3/TRBV12-4,CASKAGLYNEQFF
TRBV12-3/TRBV12-4,CASRTGTEETQYF
TRBV21-1,CASTKMGFGGGLTEAFF
TRBV12-3/TRBV12-4,CASSLSAREREKLFF
TRBV7-3,CASSPNAGTGYEQYF
TRBV7-2,CASIREYEQFF
TRBV6-1,CASKELAEPSYEQYF
TRBV24-1,CATTWVIQTEQFF